The clone carrying this T cell receptor beta chain was seen repeatedly, ten times or more. Its antigen is undetermined. Sample time point: patch test 1, 2 weeks after DPC sensitization. The treatment: therapeutic diphenylcyclopropenone sensitization with weekly scalp DPC. Ahead of each patch test application, blood was drawn. The data were obtained in a study of human T cells and chemical hapten exposure. Study background: There were per-sample TCR yield variations, arising mainly from small pooled library volume differences. Study-wide results and limits: As patch test score rose, PT1 expanded TCR counts tended to rise as well.

TCRdb itself ran the RACE reads through MiXCR, one entry per CDR3 protein. The sample lists 150,000 to 200,000 distinct CDR3 sequences; roughly 15% were seen once. Germline trimming cut 3 bases from V and 0 bases from J; bases unmatched to any gene: 10. This CDR3 is 16 amino acids long. Germline lookup yields CDR1 SQVTM and CDR2 ANQGSEA. Sequencing was performed on whole blood, taken in connection with sensitization to the hapten diphenylcyclopropenone (DPC). V usage is TRBV29-1 and J usage is TRBJ1-2; 7 bases fit TRBD1. This TCR came from a woman younger than 45 with alopecia areata. Some clones in this sample may be carry-over from other donors' samples. DNA for the CDR3: TGCAGCGTTGAGGGCTGGACAGGAGATGCTAACTATGGCTACACCTTC. Its protein is CSVEGWTGDANYGYTF.